This T cell receptor beta chain was identified during a study of cytomegalovirus exposure and HLA in healthy donors (dated by TCRdb to 2017 to 2019). About the full investigation: According to a later analysis, the approximately 130 validation repertoires were produced on the same platform as the 700 or so repertoires of the first cohort. The study aimed to test whether cataloging public T cell receptors could reveal signatures of past pathogen exposure. In addition to the first cohort of approximately 670 subjects, a separate validation cohort of under 150 different subjects was used. To predict cytomegalovirus infection status, the study combined high-throughput TCR immunosequencing, statistical association of individual TCRs with disease status, and machine learning. Beyond this particular receptor, the publication reports: In both the original and validation cohorts, the classifier was reported to diagnose cytomegalovirus status with high specificity and sensitivity. Subsequent analysis determined that TCRs grouped into clusters in the first cohort also showed a tendency toward co-occurrence across the 90 to 150 validation repertoires, and 85% to 95% of cluster scores exceeded 0. A few of the identified cytomegalovirus-associated TCR beta chains were confirmed in vitro to be specific for cytomegalovirus antigens. In the study, roughly 160 TCR beta chains were listed as associated with cytomegalovirus. The validation cohort had no HLA typing available for a later analysis, so co-occurrence within that cohort was assessed over all 110 or so repertoires. The authors suggested that the approach could potentially be extended to other disease states and immunological phenotypes. Across donors, most TCR sequences were observed very rarely, whereas some public TCRs were present in many individuals.

Receptors were amplified or captured by the immunoSEQ multiplex PCR assay. Per the original workflow: A statistical classification framework was built to diagnose cytomegalovirus status from the catalog of TCR beta chain sequences. TCRdb's version of the immuneACCESS table is confined to in-frame rearrangements and falls short of the full clone set. An unresolved V gene accounts for under half of the shortfall where checked; the remainder is of unknown origin. The DNA was the basis for D and trimming; V, J and clone size are from that table. A total of about 250,000 clones appear in this sample, more than 85% of them only once. Of the sample, around 12% falls within the top ten clones. As to this clone: Its antigen remains undetermined. Base qualities are not recorded, but no much larger clone differs from it by a single base.

CDR1 and CDR2 are read off the germline V gene as KGHSH and LQKENI. V is pared back by 3 bases and J by 3 bases, with 8 bases lying between the germline termini. The CDR3 goes from the cysteine to the phenylalanine over 13 residues. The retained sequence is limited to the CDR3, 39 bases, with the frame set at the first base. The donors belonged to the validation cohort of around 120 subjects, which was separate from the 666-subject first cohort. The material sequenced was PBMCs. The chain couples TRBV18 to TRBJ1-2, with a tentative D gene TRBD1 over 5 matching bases. The source is a man aged 18 to 30 in good health and CMV-seropositive. The nucleotides read TGTGCCAGCTCACCTCGGGACTACTATGGCTACACCTTC. This is translated as CASSPRDYYGYTF. Joined to the reference TRBV18 and TRBJ1-2 proteins, this CDR3 gives the full variable domain: NAGVMQNPRHLVRRRGQEARLRCSPMKGHSHVYWYRQLPEEGLKFMVYLQKENIIDESGMPKERFSAEFPKEGPSILRIQQVVRGDSAAYFCASSPRDYYGYTFGSGTRLTVV.